These 10 T cell receptor beta chains originate from one sample sequenced in a study of blood T cell repertoires in COVID-19. TCRdb's copy holds only in-frame clones and misses some; the assay was immunoSEQ multiplex PCR. The table includes about 200,000 clones, 86% detected once. The material sequenced was PBMCs or T cells enriched from blood (not recorded which). Source of these receptors: a man aged 40-49 years with acute COVID-19.

This clone is a singleton in its sample. This chain connects TRBV6-5 to TRBJ1-6; D possibly corresponds to TRBD1 (5 bases). The germline gives CDR1 MNHEY, CDR2 SVGAGI. This CDR3 contains 14 residues. Trimming left V 2 bases short and J 10 bases short, with 12 bases between. The CDR3 region has the DNA TGTGCCAGCAGTTACAAACAGGCGGCATCACCCCTCCACTTT. It translates to CASSYKQAASPLHF.

The chain employs TRBV2 and TRBJ1-1, with D hard to call. CDR1 and CDR2 (germline): SNHLY, FYNNEI. V was pared by 4 bases and J by 1 base, with 10 bases between. The CDR3 sequence is 14 residues long. DNA for the CDR3: TGTGCCAGCAGTGCAGGCAGGCGGAACACTGAAGCTTTCTTT. Its translation is CASSAGRRNTEAFF. The complete variable domain, with remaining parts taken from reference TRBV2 and TRBJ1-1, reads EPEVTQTPSHQVTQMGQEVILRCVPISNHLYFYWYRQILGQKVEFLVSFYNNEISEKSEIFDDQFSVERPDGSNFTLKIRSTKLEDSAMYFCASSAGRRNTEAFFGQGTRLTVV.

This sequence joins TRBV25-1 and TRBJ1-1; D not certain. Germline CDR1 reads MGHDK; CDR2 reads SYGVNS. V lost 3 bases and J lost 1, with 12 bases in between. This CDR3 has 15 amino acids. CDR3 amino acids: CASSDPGNRNTEAFF. The DNA for the CDR3 is TGTGCCAGCAGTGACCCGGGGAATAGGAACACTGAAGCTTTCTTT.

The chain carries TRBV5-1 and TRBJ1-6; no definite D call. Trimming pared 0 bases from V and 13 bases from J, leaving 17 bases between. The germline CDR1 and CDR2 sequences are SGHRS and YFSETQ. The CDR3 has 15 residues. DNA for the CDR3: TGCGCCAGCAGCTTGGTTGGCAGTATGTTAAAGCCCCTCCACTTT. Translation gives CASSLVGSMLKPLHF.

The CDR3: CASSLFTSGRSGELFF. CDR3 DNA: TGCGCCAGCAGCTTGTTTACTAGCGGGAGGTCGGGGGAGCTGTTTTTT. The chain carries TRBV5-1 and TRBJ2-2; TRBD2 agrees at 12 bases. CDR3 length equals 16 residues. Germline V CDR1 and CDR2: SGHRS, YFSETQ. V gave up 1 base and J gave up 8 bases; unmatched junction bases: 6.

The CDR3 DNA reads TGTGCCAGCAGCTTAGGCGGGACAGGGTATCGGGAGCAGTTCTTC. This encodes CASSLGGTGYREQFF. This rearrangement joins TRBV7-2 to TRBJ2-1; 9 bases are shared with TRBD1. Germline CDR1 reads SGHTA; CDR2 reads FQGNSA. The CDR3 has 15 residues. The J segment lost 10 bases and the V segment lost 1 base, leaving 8 bases of the junction unmatched.

This chain joins TRBV2 and TRBJ1-4; the match to TRBD1 covers 11 bases. The germline gives CDR1 SNHLY, CDR2 FYNNEI. CDR3 length equals 15 residues. V lost 5 bases to trimming and J lost 6 bases; unmatched junction nucleotides: 5. CDR3 region: CASSSADRGHEKLFF. CDR3 nucleotide sequence: TGTGCCAGCAGTTCCGCGGACAGGGGGCATGAAAAACTGTTTTTT. Using reference TRBV2 and TRBJ1-4 for the parts outside the CDR3, the full variable domain is EPEVTQTPSHQVTQMGQEVILRCVPISNHLYFYWYRQILGQKVEFLVSFYNNEISEKSEIFDDQFSVERPDGSNFTLKIRSTKLEDSAMYFCASSSADRGHEKLFFGSGTQLSVL.

The V call is TRBV19, the J call TRBJ1-4; tentatively, D is TRBD1 (5 bases). Germline-derived CDR1 and CDR2 are LNHDA and SQIVND (reference sequence). This CDR3 is built from 17 residues. V was trimmed by 4 bases and J by 14 bases, leaving 29 bases between them. The CDR3 DNA reads TGTGCCAGTAGTACGAGTGTGACAGCCGGTGGGAACTATGGGCTGTTTTTT. It is translated as CASSTSVTAGGNYGLFF.

This chain connects TRBV19 to TRBJ1-2; D unresolved. Germline V gene lookup returns CDR1 LNHDA and CDR2 SQIVND (reference sequence). This CDR3 contains 15 residues. The V and J ends lost 1 base and 6 bases respectively, with 15 bases between them. CDR3 loop: CASSIGPGNINGYTF. DNA for the CDR3: TGTGCCAGTAGTATAGGCCCTGGCAATATCAATGGCTACACCTTC.

The chain couples TRBV9 to TRBJ2-3; 12 nucleotides agree with TRBD2. The V gene's germline CDR1 is SGDLS and CDR2 YYNGEE. V dropped 0 bases and J dropped 9; count of bases not matched to a gene: 5. The CDR3 runs to 15 residues. CDR3 loop: CASSVETSGRGTQYF. CDR3 sequence (DNA): TGTGCCAGCAGCGTAGAGACTAGCGGGAGAGGGACGCAGTATTTT. Filled out from reference TRBV9 and TRBJ2-3, the complete variable domain reads DSGVTQTPKHLITATGQRVTLRCSPRSGDLSVYWYQQSLDQGLQFLIQYYNGEERAKGNILERFSAQQFPDLHSELNLSSLELGDSALYFCASSVETSGRGTQYFGPGTRLTVL.